This TCR beta chain was profiled in a study of tumor-infiltrating lymphocytes in primary liver carcinoma. Of note for this clonotype: Since no conserved phenylalanine or tryptophan closes the CDR3, a read error is the likely cause.

The source material, roughly 20-31 mg of unsorted bulk tissue, was used to co-extract RNA and DNA. Per the germline V gene, CDR1 is SGHDT and CDR2 is YYEEEE. This CDR3 is 15 amino acids long. With around 450 ng total RNA as template and a constant-region primer, TCR beta cDNA was made. What produced the TCR beta libraries was three nested multiplex PCR rounds using slightly modified ARM-PCR. Both of the initial two PCR rounds ran for approximately 11 cycles and employed TRBV1-TRBV30 forward primers alongside a C-beta reverse primer. MiXCR, run by TCRdb on the multiplex PCR reads, gives a single entry per CDR3 protein. Found here are approximately 20,000 distinct CDR3 sequences, nearly 80% of them singletons; the top ten hold roughly 43%.

The chain recombines TRBV5-6 with TRBJ2-2; no definite D call. The specimen sequenced was liver tumor tissue from sampling region 1. The subset denotes: tumor region T1, superior pole. This clonotype originated in a woman aged 25 to 39 with primary liver carcinoma and hepatitis B virus infection. CDR3: CASSLPLRVTGELFL. The CDR3 region has the DNA TGCGCCAGCAGCTTGCCACTCAGAGTCACCGGGGAGCTGTTTCTT.